This T cell receptor beta chain was recorded in a study of cytomegalovirus exposure and HLA in healthy donors. Separation from the approximately 690-subject first cohort characterized the roughly 110-subject validation cohort, to which the donors belonged. This table comes from immunoSEQ multiplex PCR, and its TCRdb copy is limited to in-frame clones, with some not included. Found here are 90,000 or so clones, 75% to 90% of them singletons; the top ten hold roughly 20%. This CDR3 has 13 amino acids. With 2 bases clipped from V and 6 bases from J, the junction kept 2 bases outside the gene matches. Germline V CDR1 and CDR2: GTSNPN, SVGIG (reference sequence). General observations from the study: Most TCR sequences showed up rarely, but some public TCRs showed up in many donors. The study recorded over 150 TCR beta chains that were cytomegalovirus-associated. In vitro work confirmed that a few CMV-associated chains recognize CMV antigens.

Comment on this clone: What it binds is not known.

The sample taken for sequencing was PBMCs. The rearrangement joins TRBV30 to TRBJ2-3, with 10 bases aligning to TRBD2. The TCR comes from a man aged 18-30 years in good health and CMV-seropositive. CDR3: CAWSSGGADTQYF. The CDR3, as DNA: TGTGCCTGGAGTAGCGGGGGGGCCGATACGCAGTATTTT.